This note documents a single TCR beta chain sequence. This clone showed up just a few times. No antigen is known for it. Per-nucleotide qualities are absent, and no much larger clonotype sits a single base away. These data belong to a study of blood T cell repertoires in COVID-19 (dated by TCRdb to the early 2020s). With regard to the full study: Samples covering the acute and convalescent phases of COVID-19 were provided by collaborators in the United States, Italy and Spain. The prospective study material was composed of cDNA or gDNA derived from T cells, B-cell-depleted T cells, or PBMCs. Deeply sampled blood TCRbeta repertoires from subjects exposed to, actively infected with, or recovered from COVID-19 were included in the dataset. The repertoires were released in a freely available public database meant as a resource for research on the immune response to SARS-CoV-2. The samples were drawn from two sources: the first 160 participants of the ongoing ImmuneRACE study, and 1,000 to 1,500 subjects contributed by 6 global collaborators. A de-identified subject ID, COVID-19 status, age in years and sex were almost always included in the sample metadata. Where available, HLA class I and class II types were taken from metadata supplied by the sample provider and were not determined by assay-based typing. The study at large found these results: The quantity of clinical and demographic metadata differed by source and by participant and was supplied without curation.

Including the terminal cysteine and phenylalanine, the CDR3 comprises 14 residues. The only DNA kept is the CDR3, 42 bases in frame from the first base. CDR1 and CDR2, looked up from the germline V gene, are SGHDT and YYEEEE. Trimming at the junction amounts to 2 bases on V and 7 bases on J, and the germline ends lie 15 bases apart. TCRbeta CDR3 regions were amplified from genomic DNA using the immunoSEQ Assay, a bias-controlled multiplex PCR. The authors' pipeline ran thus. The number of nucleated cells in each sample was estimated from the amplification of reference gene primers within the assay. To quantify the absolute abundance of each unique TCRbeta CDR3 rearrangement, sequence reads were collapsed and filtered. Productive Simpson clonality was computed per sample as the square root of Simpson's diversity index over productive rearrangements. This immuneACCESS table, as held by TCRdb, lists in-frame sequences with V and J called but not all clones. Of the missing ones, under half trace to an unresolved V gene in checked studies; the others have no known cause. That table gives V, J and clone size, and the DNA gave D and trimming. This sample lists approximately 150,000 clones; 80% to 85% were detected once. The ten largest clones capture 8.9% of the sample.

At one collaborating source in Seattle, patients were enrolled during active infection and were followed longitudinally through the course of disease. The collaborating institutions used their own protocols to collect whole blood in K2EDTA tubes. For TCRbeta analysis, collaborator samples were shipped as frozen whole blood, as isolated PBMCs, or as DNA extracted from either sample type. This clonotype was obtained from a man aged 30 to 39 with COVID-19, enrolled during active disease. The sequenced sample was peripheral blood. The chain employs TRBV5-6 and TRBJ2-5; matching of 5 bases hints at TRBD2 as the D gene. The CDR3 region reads CASSFRRRSGTQYF. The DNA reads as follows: TGTGCCAGCAGCTTCCGCAGGAGGAGCGGGACCCAGTACTTC.